A single sample gave rise to the 25 T cell receptor beta chains below, sequenced in a study of T cells in Graves' hyperthyroidism and ophthalmopathy. Regions amplified from RNA transcripts were the TCR beta CDR3 regions. First-round RT-PCR targeting the TCR CDR3 was performed with the HTBI primer set. TCRdb re-called the multiplex PCR reads through MiXCR, storing one row per CDR3 protein. Of a few hundred thousand distinct CDR3 sequences listed, around 46% were seen once; the top ten hold 7.5% to 8.5%. The specimen was peripheral blood or thyroid tissue (not recorded which). The receptors come from a woman aged 18-29 years with Graves' hyperthyroidism.

This clonotype was recorded many times. The gene calls are TRBV5-6 and TRBJ1-1; D unresolved. Trimming cost V 0 bases and J 0 bases, with 9 bases left between them. The CDR3 covers 15 residues. Germline V gene lookup returns CDR1 SGHDT and CDR2 YYEEEE. The CDR3 coding sequence is TGTGCCAGCAGCTTGGATTTAGAAATGAACACTGAAGCTTTCTTT. This codes for CASSLDLEMNTEAFF.

Only one count was recorded for this clonotype. V and J are TRBV9 and TRBJ2-3; possibly TRBD2 for D (6 bases). Germline assignment: CDR1 SGDLS and CDR2 YYNGEE. Trimming removed 0 bases at V and 1 base at J, with 9 bases between. This CDR3 is built from 15 residues. For the CDR3, the DNA is TGTGCCAGCAGCGTAGCAAAGCGGGGCACAGATACGCAGTATTTT. It is translated as CASSVAKRGTDTQYF.

The chain couples TRBV2 to TRBJ2-6, with D perhaps TRBD1 or TRBD2 (5 bases each). CDR3 length: 15 amino acids. CDR1 and CDR2 (germline): SNHLY, FYNNEI. Trimming pared 8 bases from V and 0 bases from J, leaving 11 bases between. The CDR3 reads CASGDRHSGANVLTF. For the CDR3, the DNA is TGTGCCAGCGGGGACCGCCACTCTGGGGCCAACGTCCTGACTTTC.

This clonotype was seen many times. The chain uses TRBV6-1 and TRBJ1-5; a possible D gene is TRBD1 (6 bases). Trimming stripped 3 bases from V and 4 bases from J, with 10 bases between. The CDR3 length is 14 residues. The V gene's germline CDR1 is MNHNS and CDR2 SASEGT. CDR3 bases: TGTGCCAGCAGTGATTCGGGGGCGAATCAGCCCCAGCATTTT. It encodes CASSDSGANQPQHF.

This chain connects TRBV7-3 to TRBJ2-2; D might be TRBD2 (5 bases). Per the germline V gene, CDR1 is SGHTA and CDR2 is FQGTGA. The V gene lost 2 bases and the J gene lost 1 base, with 11 bases spanning the gap. The CDR3 contains 16 residues. CDR3 in DNA: TGTGCCAGCAGCTTACTGAGCGGACTGAACACCGGGGAGCTGTTTTTT. Translated: CASSLLSGLNTGELFF. The full variable domain, in which reference TRBV7-3 and TRBJ2-2 provide the parts outside the CDR3, is GAGVSQTPSNKVTEKGKYVELRCDPISGHTALYWYRQSLGQGPEFLIYFQGTGAADDSGLPNDRFFAVRPEGSVSTLKIQRTERGDSAVYLCASSLLSGLNTGELFFGEGSRLTVL.

The sample holds many counts of this clonotype. The chain joins TRBV9 to TRBJ2-7; 7 bases align to TRBD2. The CDR3 has 15 amino acids. J gave up 0 bases and V 0 bases, and 3 bases lay outside the gene matches. Germline-derived CDR1 and CDR2 are SGDLS and YYNGEE. The chain's CDR3 is CASSVGSGFSYEQYF. The DNA of the CDR3 is TGTGCCAGCAGCGTAGGTAGCGGGTTCTCCTACGAGCAGTACTTC.

V is TRBV24-1 and J is TRBJ1-2, with D unclear. Germline V CDR1 and CDR2: KGHDR, SFDVKD. The CDR3 has 13 residues. V was pared by 6 bases and J by 2 bases, with 9 bases between. The CDR3 sequence: CATSYPDNYGYTF. The CDR3 region has the DNA TGTGCCACCAGTTATCCGGACAACTATGGCTACACCTTC.

The chain uses TRBV10-2 and TRBJ2-1; D gene unclear. The CDR3 consists of 8 residues. Trimming shortened V by 8 bases and J by 15 bases, and 8 bases separated the two germline ends. The V gene's germline CDR1 is WSHSY and CDR2 SAAADI. DNA of the CDR3: TGCGCCAGCGGTACGCTGTTCTTC. This sequence encodes CASGTLFF.

This clonotype was recorded once. The chain joins TRBV29-1 to TRBJ1-1, with D maybe TRBD1 (5 bases). The CDR3 length is 13 residues. The V end lost 0 bases, the J end lost 8 bases, and 13 bases lay between the germline ends. The germline V gene encodes CDR1 SQVTM and CDR2 ANQGSEA. The CDR3 DNA reads as TGCAGCGTTGAAGATCGGGACGAACTCGAAGCTTTCTTT. It codes for CSVEDRDELEAFF. Using reference TRBV29-1 and TRBJ1-1 for the parts outside the CDR3, the full variable domain is SAVISQKPSRDICQRGTSLTIQCQVDSQVTMMFWYRQQPGQSLTLIATANQGSEATYESGFVIDKFPISRPNLTFSTLTVSNMSPEDSSIYLCSVEDRDELEAFFGQGTRLTVV.

Ten or more counts support this clonotype. This chain uses TRBV9 with TRBJ1-1; 8 bases align to TRBD1. V was pared by 3 bases and J by 4 bases, with 8 bases of the junction left unmatched. The germline gives CDR1 SGDLS, CDR2 YYNGEE. The CDR3 consists of 15 residues. The CDR3 here is CASSAWTGMSTEAFF. CDR3 sequence (DNA): TGTGCCAGCAGCGCCTGGACAGGGATGAGCACTGAAGCTTTCTTT.

On this clonotype itself: This clone may be a read error of a much larger clone one base away. The chain recombines TRBV5-4 with TRBJ1-5; D gene ambiguous. Germline V gene lookup returns CDR1 SGHNT and CDR2 YYREEE (reference sequence). Trimming left V 0 bases short and J 5 bases short, with 9 bases between. The CDR3 consists of 14 residues. This CDR3 reads CASSLASRDQPQHF. The CDR3 coding sequence is TGTGCCAGCAGCTTGGCGTCGAGGGATCAGCCCCAGCATTTT.

This clonotype has a handful of counts. The chain recombines TRBV20-1 with TRBJ2-7; TRBD2 is a possible D gene (6 bases). The length of the CDR3 is 13 residues. Germline V gives CDR1 DFQATT, CDR2 SNEGSKA (reference sequence). Trimming took 6 bases from V and 0 from J, leaving 12 bases between them. DNA of the CDR3: TGCAGTGCCCCCGGGGGTTACTCCTACGAGCAGTACTTC. Residues: CSAPGGYSYEQYF.

This chain links TRBV7-9 with TRBJ1-2; TRBD1 is a possible D gene (6 bases). CDR1 SEHNR and CDR2 FQNEAQ come from the germline V gene (reference sequence). This CDR3 comprises 15 residues. The V end was cut by 2 bases, the J end by 3 bases, with 13 bases between. In DNA form, the CDR3 reads TGTGCCAGCAGCTTATCCGGGGGCGCCGACTATGGCTACACCTTC. As protein: CASSLSGGADYGYTF.

The chain joins TRBV7-9 to TRBJ1-3; possible D gene TRBD1, 6 bases. The CDR3 length is 14 residues. Germline-derived CDR1 and CDR2 are SEHNR and FQNEAQ (reference sequence). Trimming took off 5 bases at V and 7 bases at J, with 15 bases between the two ends. CDR3 loop: CASSVRDTANTIYF. CDR3 bases: TGTGCCAGCAGCGTGCGGGACACAGCGAACACCATATATTTT.

This clonotype has at least ten counts. This rearrangement joins TRBV18 to TRBJ2-5; perhaps TRBD2 as D (5 bases). V shed 8 bases and J shed 5 bases, with 12 bases lying between them. This CDR3 has 12 amino acids. The V gene's germline CDR1 is KGHSH and CDR2 LQKENI. The CDR3 is CASSPSRETQYF. The CDR3 DNA sequence: TGTGCCAGCAGCCCTAGCAGGGAGACCCAGTACTTC. The complete variable domain, with remaining parts taken from reference TRBV18 and TRBJ2-5, reads NAGVMQNPRHLVRRRGQEARLRCSPMKGHSHVYWYRQLPEEGLKFMVYLQKENIIDESGMPKERFSAEFPKEGPSILRIQQVVRGDSAAYFCASSPSRETQYFGPGTRLLVL.

The chain recombines TRBV2 with TRBJ2-7, with a possible D match to TRBD2 (6 bases). Trimming cost V 10 bases and J 7 bases, with 14 bases left between them. The CDR3 extends over 11 amino acids. CDR1 and CDR2 from the germline V gene are SNHLY and FYNNEI. The DNA of the CDR3 is TGTGCCACTGCGGGACTCGGGGAGCAGTACTTC. It yields the protein CATAGLGEQYF.

This clonotype was picked up one time. The genes are TRBV7-9 and TRBJ1-4; TRBD1 matches 7 bases. In germline, CDR1 is SEHNR, CDR2 FQNEAQ (reference sequence). Losses at the gene ends were 5 bases for V and 7 bases for J; bases not matched to a gene: 13. CDR3 length equals 16 residues. CDR3 region: CASSQDRANRGEKLFF. The DNA for the CDR3 is TGTGCCAGCAGCCAAGACAGGGCGAATCGAGGTGAAAAACTGTTTTTT.

In DNA, the CDR3 is TGTGCCAGCAGTTACGGTGAGACTGGAAACACCTTC. Protein: CASSYGETGNTF. The chain joins TRBV6-5 to TRBJ1-2, with D uncertain. Germline loops: CDR1 MNHEY, CDR2 SVGAGI. This CDR3 comprises 12 residues. Trimming took off 2 bases at V and 12 bases at J, with 13 bases between the two ends.

J is TRBJ1-5 and V is TRBV29-1; 8 nucleotides agree with TRBD1. Per germline, CDR1 SQVTM and CDR2 ANQGSEA. Losses at the gene ends were 5 bases for V and 14 bases for J; bases not matched to a gene: 8. The CDR3 totals 11 residues. In DNA form, the CDR3 reads TGCAGCGTTTACAGGGGGGCCTACGAGCATTTT. Translated, it gives CSVYRGAYEHF.

The chain combines TRBV7-2 with TRBJ2-7; D possibly corresponds to TRBD1 (5 bases). Germline CDR1 is SGHTA and CDR2 is FQGNSA. Trimming removed 5 bases from V and 2 bases from J, with 13 bases in between. The CDR3 is made up of 14 amino acids. The CDR3 DNA sequence: TGTGCCAGCAGCATCCCGACAGAACCCTACGAGCAGTACTTC. Translating it yields CASSIPTEPYEQYF.

About this clonotype: Sequence at one end of the junction differs from germline and may be a read error. The rearrangement joins TRBV20-1 to TRBJ2-7; 7 nucleotides line up with TRBD2. The CDR3 totals 15 residues. Germline V gene data show CDR1 as DFQATT and CDR2 as SNEGSKA (reference sequence). The DNA for the CDR3 is TGCAGTGCTAGAGACCTAGCGGTGAACACCGGGGAGCTGTACTTC. Protein: CSARDLAVNTGELYF.

The table lists this clonotype with a few counts. V usage is TRBV30 and J usage is TRBJ1-1; TRBD1 agrees at 7 bases. The CDR3 runs 14 residues. Germline assignment: CDR1 GTSNPN and CDR2 SVGIG (reference sequence). J gave up 0 bases and V 4 bases, and 5 bases lay outside the gene matches. In DNA form, the CDR3 reads TGTGCCTGGACCGAGGGACAGATGAACACTGAAGCTTTCTTT. It yields the protein CAWTEGQMNTEAFF.

The chain is built from TRBV7-8 and TRBJ1-3; 7 bases line up with TRBD1. CDR1 and CDR2 from the germline V gene are SGHVS and FQNEAQ. The J segment lost 0 bases and the V segment lost 3 bases, leaving 11 bases of the junction unmatched. The length of the CDR3 is 18 residues. The CDR3 DNA reads as TGTGCCAGCAGCTTCATAACCGGGACAGCCTTCTCTGGAAACACCATATATTTT. It is translated as CASSFITGTAFSGNTIYF.

V usage is TRBV5-1 and J usage is TRBJ1-1; no definite D call. Trimming shortened V by 2 bases and J by 1 base, and 12 bases separated the two germline ends. CDR3 length equals 15 residues. Germline CDR1 and CDR2: SGHRS and YFSETQ. This CDR3 reads CASSFFVVGNTEAFF. The CDR3, as DNA: TGCGCCAGCAGCTTTTTTGTTGTGGGGAACACTGAAGCTTTCTTT.

Comment on this clonotype: A clone one base away is much larger, so this may be a read error. The rearrangement joins TRBV5-4 to TRBJ2-7, with TRBD2 as a possible D gene (6 bases). Germline lookup yields CDR1 SGHNT and CDR2 YYREEE (reference sequence). This CDR3 spans 15 amino acids. The CDR3 nucleotides are TGCGCCAGCAGCCCCAAGACGGGAGTGGCCTACGAGCAGTACTTC. Amino acid sequence: CASSPKTGVAYEQYF.